Listed below are T cell receptor beta chains from one sample, sequenced in a study of blood T cell repertoires in COVID-19. Measured with immunoSEQ multiplex PCR; TCRdb has only the in-frame clones, and not every one. The sample includes about 140,000 clones, around nine tenths of them seen just once. Sequenced material: peripheral blood. The receptors were gathered from a man in his sixties with active or convalescent COVID-19. The CDR3 runs from the conserved cysteine through the conserved F or W. The D gene is left open where the match is weak. Clone size is shown for a subset of rows, as once, few, many or a class of expanded clone.

V gene	J gene	CDR3 length	D gene	clone size	CDR3 DNA	CDR3 protein
TRBV5-1	TRBJ1-1	14	TRBD1	.	TGCGCCAGCAGCATGGGACAGGGGAACACTGAAGCTTTCTTT	CASSMGQGNTEAFF
TRBV3-1/TRBV3-2	TRBJ2-2	14	.	once	TGTGCCAGCAGCCCGCGACAGACCACCGGGGAGCTGTTTTTT	CASSPRQTTGELFF
TRBV4-3	TRBJ1-2	15	TRBD1	.	TGCGCCAGCAGCCAAGGGGACAGTACCCGCTATGGCTACACCTTC	CASSQGDSTRYGYTF
TRBV5-1	TRBJ2-1	16	TRBD1	.	TGCGCCAGCAGCTTGAGACAGGGTAGCTCCTACAATGAGCAGTTCTTC	CASSLRQGSSYNEQFF
TRBV6-1	TRBJ2-7	17	TRBD1	.	TGTGCCAGCAGTGGCTTATCACCGGGACAGGGAATCTACGAGCAGTACTTC	CASSGLSPGQGIYEQYF
TRBV5-1	TRBJ1-3	16	TRBD1	.	TGCGCCAGCAGCTTGCCCGGGACAGGGAAAGGAAACACCATATATTTT	CASSLPGTGKGNTIYF
TRBV2	TRBJ1-5	14	TRBD1	.	TGTGCCAGCAGCCGACAGGGGGTGGGTCAGCCCCAGCATTTT	CASSRQGVGQPQHF
TRBV3-1/TRBV3-2	TRBJ1-4	16	.	.	TGTGCCAGCAGCTTCCGACAGACTGCAACTAATGAAAAACTGTTTTTT	CASSFRQTATNEKLFF
TRBV10-3	TRBJ1-5	16	.	.	TGTGCCATCAGTGCGATCCATAGGGGAAAAAATCAGCCCCAGCATTTT	CAISAIHRGKNQPQHF
TRBV18	TRBJ1-2	16	TRBD1	few	TGTGCCAGCTCACCAAATTTGGACAGGGCGTCACGTGGCTACACCTTC	CASSPNLDRASRGYTF
TRBV6-5	TRBJ1-1	14	TRBD1	.	TGTGCCAGCAGTCAGGGACAGCTGAACACTGAAGCTTTCTTT	CASSQGQLNTEAFF
TRBV7-3	TRBJ2-3	15	.	.	TGTGCCAGCAGCCTCTCCGGGGTGAGGACAGATACGCAGTATTTT	CASSLSGVRTDTQYF
TRBV19	TRBJ1-4	14	.	.	TGTGCCAGTACCGGGCGGGGTAAGGATGAAAAACTGTTTTTT	CASTGRGKDEKLFF
TRBV29-1	TRBJ1-1	14	.	.	TGCAGCGTTGAAGATGATGCCGGGGGTCTTGAAGCTTTCTTT	CSVEDDAGGLEAFF
TRBV29-1	TRBJ1-3	14	.	.	TGCAGCGTTGAGACAGGAACCTCTGGAAACACCATATATTTT	CSVETGTSGNTIYF
TRBV7-6	TRBJ2-1	16	TRBD2	once	TGTGCCAGCAGCTTAGGAACTAGCGGGTTGTACAATGAGCAGTTCTTC	CASSLGTSGLYNEQFF
TRBV27	TRBJ1-6	15	.	once	TGTGCCAGCAGTGGTCGACGGACACAAGGTTCACCCCTCCACTTT	CASSGRRTQGSPLHF
TRBV24-1	TRBJ2-3	17	TRBD2	.	TGTGCCACCAGTGATCTCCTGACTAGCGGGAGCACAGATACGCAGTATTTT	CATSDLLTSGSTDTQYF
TRBV30	TRBJ1-3	13	.	.	TGTGCCTGGAGTGGGAGGACTGGAAACACCATATATTTT	CAWSGRTGNTIYF
TRBV6-5	TRBJ2-2	13	.	.	TGTGCCAGCATTGGAGTTGCGGTCCGGGAGCTGTTTTTT	CASIGVAVRELFF
TRBV28	TRBJ1-3	15	.	few	TGTGCCAGCAGCAGCTCCCCGGGGTCTGGAAACACCATATATTTT	CASSSSPGSGNTIYF
TRBV6-5	TRBJ2-1	15	TRBD2	.	TGTGCCAGCAGTTCGCTAGCGGGAGCGCAGGTGGAGCAGTTCTTC	CASSSLAGAQVEQFF
TRBV4-1	TRBJ2-3	15	.	.	TGCGCCAGCAGCCAACAGGGATTTGGCACAGATACGCAGTATTTT	CASSQQGFGTDTQYF
TRBV3-1/TRBV3-2	TRBJ1-2	15	TRBD1	.	TGTGCCAGCAGACCGACGGGACAGGGGGTCTATGGCTACACCTTC	CASRPTGQGVYGYTF
TRBV10-3	TRBJ1-5	13	TRBD1	.	TGTGCCATCAGGGGGACAGAAAATCAGCCCCAGCATTTT	CAIRGTENQPQHF
TRBV2	TRBJ1-1	15	TRBD1	.	TGTGCCAGCAGTGACGACAGGGTCCTGAACACTGAAGCTTTCTTT	CASSDDRVLNTEAFF
TRBV7-2	TRBJ2-7	15	.	.	TGTGCCAGCAGCACCGGGACACAACCCTCCTACGAGCAGTACTTC	CASSTGTQPSYEQYF
TRBV2	TRBJ1-1	16	.	.	TGTGCCAGCCGGGGGAGGCGGGGGAGGGGTCCCACTGAAGCTTTCTTT	CASRGRRGRGPTEAFF
TRBV29-1	TRBJ2-3	13	.	once	TGCAGCGTTGAACCAACTAGCACAGATACGCAGTATTTT	CSVEPTSTDTQYF
TRBV30	TRBJ2-7	13	TRBD1	.	TGTGCCTGGAGTAAGGACAGGGCCCACGAGCAGTACTTC	CAWSKDRAHEQYF
TRBV3-1/TRBV3-2	TRBJ2-2	16	TRBD2	.	TGTGCCAGCAGCCCCTCCTGGGCGGGAGAGGCCGGGGAGCTGTTTTTT	CASSPSWAGEAGELFF
TRBV11-3	TRBJ1-1	13	.	once	TGTGCCAGCAGCTTACTCCTGAACACTGAAGCTTTCTTT	CASSLLLNTEAFF
TRBV24-1	TRBJ1-5	16	.	.	TGTGCCACCAGTGATCGTCAGGCTTATAGCAATCAGCCCCAGCATTTT	CATSDRQAYSNQPQHF
TRBV7-3	TRBJ2-2	13	.	.	TGTGCCAGCAGCTCAGCTAGAAAGGGGGAGCTGTTTTTT	CASSSARKGELFF
TRBV5-6	TRBJ2-7	14	TRBD2	.	TGTGCCAGCAGCTTGCTAGCGGGAGTGGACGAGCAGTACTTC	CASSLLAGVDEQYF
TRBV4-2	TRBJ2-2	16	.	.	TGTGCCAGCAGCCGATTGGGAGGCGGCGGCACCGGGGAGCTGTTTTTT	CASSRLGGGGTGELFF